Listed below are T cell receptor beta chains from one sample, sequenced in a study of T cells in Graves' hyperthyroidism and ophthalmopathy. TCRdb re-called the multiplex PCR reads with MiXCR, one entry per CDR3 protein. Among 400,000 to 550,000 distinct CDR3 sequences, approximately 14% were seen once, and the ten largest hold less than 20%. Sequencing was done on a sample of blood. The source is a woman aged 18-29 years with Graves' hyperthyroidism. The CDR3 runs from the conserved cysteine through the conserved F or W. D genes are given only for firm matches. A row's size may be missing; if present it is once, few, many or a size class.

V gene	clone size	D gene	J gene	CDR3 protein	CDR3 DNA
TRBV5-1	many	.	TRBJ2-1	CASSLALAEDEQFF	TGCGCCAGCAGCTTGGCACTAGCCGAGGATGAGCAGTTCTTC
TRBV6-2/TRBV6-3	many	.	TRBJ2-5	CASSPGGGQETQYF	TGTGCCAGCAGTCCCGGTGGGGGTCAAGAGACCCAGTACTTC
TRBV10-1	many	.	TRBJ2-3	CASSEPSRGEDTDTQYF	TGCGCCAGCAGTGAGCCGTCCCGCGGGGAGGACACAGATACGCAGTATTTT
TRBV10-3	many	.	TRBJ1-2	CAISLQGPNYGYTF	TGTGCCATCAGTTTACAGGGTCCGAACTATGGCTACACCTTC
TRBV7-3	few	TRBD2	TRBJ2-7	CASSPPPSGRALDEQYF	TGTGCCAGCAGCCCTCCCCCTAGCGGGAGGGCCCTCGACGAGCAGTACTTC
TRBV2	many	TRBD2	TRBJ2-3	CASGGTSGRAADTQYF	TGTGCCAGCGGGGGGACTAGCGGGAGGGCTGCAGATACGCAGTATTTT
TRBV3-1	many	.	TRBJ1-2	CASSPTAGSNYGYTF	TGTGCCAGCAGCCCCACGGCAGGCAGTAACTATGGCTACACCTTC
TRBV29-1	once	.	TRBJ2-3	CSAVGTRGTDTQYF	TGCAGCGCCGTGGGAACGAGGGGCACAGATACGCAGTATTTT
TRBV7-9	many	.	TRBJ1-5	CASSQTTNQPQHF	TGTGCCAGCAGCCAAACGACAAATCAGCCCCAGCATTTT
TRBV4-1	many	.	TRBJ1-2	CASSQEVTDYGYTF	TGCGCCAGCAGCCAAGAAGTCACGGATTATGGCTACACCTTC
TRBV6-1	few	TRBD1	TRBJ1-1	CASSRDRGREAFF	TGTGCCAGCAGTCGAGACAGGGGGCGCGAAGCTTTCTTT
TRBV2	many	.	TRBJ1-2	CASSGPTAANYGYTF	TGTGCCAGCAGTGGTCCGACCGCAGCTAACTATGGCTACACCTTC
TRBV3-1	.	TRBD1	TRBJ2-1	CASSQDGWTGAIGEQFF	TGTGCCAGCAGCCAAGATGGTTGGACAGGGGCGATCGGTGAGCAGTTCTTC
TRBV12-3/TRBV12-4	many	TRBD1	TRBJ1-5	CASSFILGTGGNQPQHF	TGTGCCAGCAGTTTTATCCTCGGGACAGGGGGCAATCAGCCCCAGCATTTT
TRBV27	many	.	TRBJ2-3	CASNQGRFTTDTQYF	TGTGCCAGCAACCAGGGGAGATTCACCACAGATACGCAGTATTTT
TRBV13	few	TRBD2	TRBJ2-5	CASSQGAGWDQETQYF	TGTGCCAGCAGCCAAGGAGCGGGGTGGGACCAAGAGACCCAGTACTTC
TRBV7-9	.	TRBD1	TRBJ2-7	CASSARTGPEQYF	TGTGCCAGCAGCGCCCGGACAGGACCCGAGCAGTACTTC
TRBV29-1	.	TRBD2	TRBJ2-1	CSAASGRYNEQFF	TGCAGCGCCGCTAGCGGGCGCTACAATGAGCAGTTCTTC
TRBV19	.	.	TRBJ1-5	CASTNYGGGFNQPQHF	TGTGCCAGTACAAACTACGGTGGTGGATTCAATCAGCCCCAGCATTTT
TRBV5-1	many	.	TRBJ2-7	CASSFSRLSPYEQYF	TGCGCCAGCAGCTTCTCTAGGCTTTCTCCCTACGAGCAGTACTTC
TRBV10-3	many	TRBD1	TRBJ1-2	CAISDPDRPNYGYTF	TGTGCCATCAGTGACCCGGACAGGCCTAACTATGGCTACACCTTC
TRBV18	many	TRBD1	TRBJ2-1	CASSRQGAPNEQFF	TGTGCCAGCTCACGGCAGGGGGCGCCCAATGAGCAGTTCTTC
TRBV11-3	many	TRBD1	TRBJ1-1	CASSLDYRDRNTEAFF	TGTGCCAGCAGCTTAGATTACCGGGACAGAAACACTGAAGCTTTCTTT
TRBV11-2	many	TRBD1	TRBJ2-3	CASSLVSRGLTDTQYF	TGTGCCAGCAGCTTAGTTTCCAGGGGGCTTACAGATACGCAGTATTTT
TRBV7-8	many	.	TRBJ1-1	CASSLWWQVNMNTEAFF	TGTGCCAGCAGCTTGTGGTGGCAGGTCAACATGAACACTGAAGCTTTCTTT
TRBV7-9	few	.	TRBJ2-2	CASSALGTDPGEPFF	TGTGCCAGCAGCGCCCTGGGAACGGACCCCGGGGAGCCGTTTTTT
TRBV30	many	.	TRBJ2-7	CAGRLAYEQYF	TGTGCCGGGAGACTAGCCTACGAGCAGTACTTC
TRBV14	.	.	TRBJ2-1	CASSQGGKAAWEQFF	TGTGCCAGCAGCCAAGGGGGGAAAGCGGCGTGGGAGCAGTTCTTC
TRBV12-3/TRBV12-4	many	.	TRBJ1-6	CASSSRTAPSPLHF	TGTGCCAGCAGTTCTAGGACGGCTCCATCACCCCTCCACTTT
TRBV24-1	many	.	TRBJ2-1	CATSEKAASIYNEQFF	TGTGCCACCAGTGAGAAAGCGGCCTCAATCTACAATGAGCAGTTCTTC
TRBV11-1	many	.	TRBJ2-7	CASSFELRGYEQYF	TGTGCCAGCAGCTTCGAGCTCAGGGGCTACGAGCAGTACTTC
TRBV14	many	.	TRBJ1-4	CASSLVGKKLFF	TGTGCCAGCAGTTTGGTCGGAAAAAAACTGTTTTTT
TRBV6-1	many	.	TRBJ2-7	CASSYSGGSGSYEQYF	TGTGCCAGCAGTTACAGCGGCGGATCGGGCTCCTACGAGCAGTACTTC
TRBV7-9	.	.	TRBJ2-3	CASSFPQGPSTDTQYF	TGTGCCAGCAGCTTTCCCCAGGGTCCTAGCACAGATACGCAGTATTTT
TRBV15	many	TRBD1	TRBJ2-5	CATSREGQGAETQYF	TGTGCCACCAGCAGAGAGGGACAGGGGGCAGAGACCCAGTACTTC
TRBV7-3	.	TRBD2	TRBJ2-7	CASSPGGASYEQYF	TGTGCCAGCAGCCCCGGGGGGGCATCCTACGAGCAGTACTTC
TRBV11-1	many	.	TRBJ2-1	CASSLPGGTQFF	TGTGCCAGCAGCTTACCTGGCGGAACGCAGTTCTTC
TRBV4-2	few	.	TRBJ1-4	CASSPPVGNEKLFF	TGTGCCAGCAGCCCCCCGGTAGGAAATGAAAAACTGTTTTTT
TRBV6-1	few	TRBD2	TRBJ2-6	CASGRLAATSGANVLTF	TGTGCCAGCGGCCGACTAGCGGCCACATCTGGGGCCAACGTCCTGACTTTC